This record concerns one TCR beta chain sequence. Its antigen remains unidentified. No base-level quality is on record; no much larger clone is a single base apart. This entry is derived from a study of control samples from healthy donors and cancer patients (dated by TCRdb to the early 2020s). Preparation of the library involved the immunoSEQ multiplex PCR assay. TCRdb re-hosts the immuneACCESS table, in-frame sequences only. Its copies lack some clones; in the studies checked, an unresolved V gene accounts for under half of them, and the cause for the rest is not known. The sample data list 120,000 or so clones, and under 95% of these were observed just once. 1.5% to 2% of the sample is held by the ten biggest clonotypes. The germline V gene encodes CDR1 MNHEY and CDR2 SVGEGT. Counted from cysteine to phenylalanine, this CDR3 has 13 amino acids. This entry keeps only the CDR3 DNA: 39 bases, framed from base 1. V and J lose 6 bases and 4 bases, and a span of 13 bases separates them.

The chain links TRBV6-2 or TRBV6-3 with TRBJ2-7; the D segment might be TRBD1 or TRBD2, since each matches 5 bases. Sequenced sample: PBMCs. This TCR was recovered from a man aged 45 to 65 with head and neck cancer. Read as DNA, the sequence is TGTGCCAGCAGCCACACGGGACCTTACGAGCAGTACTTC. This sequence encodes CASSHTGPYEQYF.